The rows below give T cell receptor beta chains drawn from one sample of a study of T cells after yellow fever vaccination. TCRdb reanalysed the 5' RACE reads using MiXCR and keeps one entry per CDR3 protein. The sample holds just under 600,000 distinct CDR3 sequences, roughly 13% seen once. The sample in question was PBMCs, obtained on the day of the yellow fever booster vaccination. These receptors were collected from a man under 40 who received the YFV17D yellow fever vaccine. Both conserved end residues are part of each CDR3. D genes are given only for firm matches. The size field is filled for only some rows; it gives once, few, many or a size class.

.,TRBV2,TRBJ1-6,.,CASSPPGNSYNSPLHF,TGTGCCAGCAGTCCCCCGGGGAACTCCTATAATTCACCCCTCCACTTT
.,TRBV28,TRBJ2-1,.,CASSFESSYNEQFF,TGTGCCAGCAGTTTTGAGAGCTCCTACAATGAGCAGTTCTTC
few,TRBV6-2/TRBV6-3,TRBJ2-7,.,CASSFPPYEQYF,TGTGCCAGCAGTTTCCCCCCCTACGAGCAGTACTTC
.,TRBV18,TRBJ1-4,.,CASSRSGPDEKLFF,TGTGCCAGCTCACGGTCTGGACCCGATGAAAAACTGTTTTTT
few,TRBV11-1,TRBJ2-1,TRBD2,CASSLVLLAGVRSYNEQFF,TGTGCCAGCAGCTTAGTCCTCCTAGCGGGAGTAAGGTCCTACAATGAGCAGTTCTTC
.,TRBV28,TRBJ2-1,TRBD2,CASSSVGGRAFNEQFF,TGTGCCAGCAGTTCAGTAGGCGGGAGGGCATTTAATGAGCAGTTCTTC
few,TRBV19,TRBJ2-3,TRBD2,CASSTWLAGPKTDTQYF,TGTGCCAGTAGTACTTGGCTAGCGGGACCTAAGACAGATACGCAGTATTTT
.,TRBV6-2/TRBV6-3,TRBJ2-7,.,CASRDNSLYEQYF,TGTGCCAGCCGGGACAACTCTCTCTACGAGCAGTACTTC
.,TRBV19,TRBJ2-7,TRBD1,CASNFGQGAYEQYF,TGTGCCAGTAACTTCGGACAGGGGGCCTACGAGCAGTACTTC
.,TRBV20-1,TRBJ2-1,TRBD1,CSARGQNEQFF,TGCAGTGCTAGGGGACAGAATGAGCAGTTCTTC
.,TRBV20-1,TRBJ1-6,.,CSARSGGSDSPLHF,TGCAGTGCTAGGTCTGGTGGGAGTGATTCACCCCTCCACTTT
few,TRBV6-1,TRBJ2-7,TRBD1,CASSGRQGQYPGVEQYF,TGTGCCAGCAGTGGCCGCCAGGGACAGTACCCCGGAGTCGAGCAGTACTTC
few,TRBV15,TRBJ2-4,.,CATSKEPASAKNIQYF,TGTGCCACCAGCAAAGAACCAGCAAGTGCCAAAAACATTCAGTACTTC
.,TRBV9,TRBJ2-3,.,CGSSVRPGADTQYF,TGTGGCAGCAGCGTACGCCCCGGGGCAGATACGCAGTATTTT
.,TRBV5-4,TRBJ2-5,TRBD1,CASSLGQGMGETQYF,TGTGCCAGCAGCTTGGGACAGGGGATGGGAGAGACCCAGTACTTC
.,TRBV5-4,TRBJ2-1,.,CASSLVQNNEQFF,TGTGCCAGCAGCTTGGTGCAAAACAATGAGCAGTTCTTC
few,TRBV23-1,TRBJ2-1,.,CASSQLEGISSYNEQFF,TGCGCCAGCAGTCAATTAGAGGGTATTAGCTCCTACAATGAGCAGTTCTTC
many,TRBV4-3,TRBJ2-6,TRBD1,CASSLTGGTGANVLTF,TGCGCCAGCAGCCTAACAGGGGGCACGGGGGCCAACGTCCTGACTTTC
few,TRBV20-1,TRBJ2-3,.,CSARGGPSGTDTQYF,TGCAGTGCTAGAGGGGGTCCTAGCGGCACAGATACGCAGTATTTT
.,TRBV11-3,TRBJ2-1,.,CASSLYRSEQFF,TGTGCCAGCAGCTTATACCGCAGTGAGCAGTTCTTC
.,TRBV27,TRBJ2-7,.,CASSPSAHEQYF,TGTGCCAGCAGTCCTTCGGCCCACGAGCAGTACTTC
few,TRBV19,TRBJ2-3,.,CASSWRSNTDTQYF,TGTGCCAGTAGCTGGCGTTCGAACACAGATACGCAGTATTTT